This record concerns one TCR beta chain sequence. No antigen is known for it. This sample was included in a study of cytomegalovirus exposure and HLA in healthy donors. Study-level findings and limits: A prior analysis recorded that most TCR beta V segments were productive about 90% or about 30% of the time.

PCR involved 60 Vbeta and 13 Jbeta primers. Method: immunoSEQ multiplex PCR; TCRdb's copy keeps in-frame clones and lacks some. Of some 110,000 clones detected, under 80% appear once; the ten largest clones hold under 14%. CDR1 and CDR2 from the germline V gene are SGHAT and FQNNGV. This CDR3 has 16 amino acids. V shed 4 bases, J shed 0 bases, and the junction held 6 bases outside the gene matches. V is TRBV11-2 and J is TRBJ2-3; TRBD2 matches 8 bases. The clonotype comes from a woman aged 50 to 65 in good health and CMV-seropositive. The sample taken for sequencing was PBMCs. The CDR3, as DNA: TGTGCCAGCAGCTCCTTAGCGGGGACGAGCACAGATACGCAGTATTTT. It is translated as CASSSLAGTSTDTQYF.